This passage covers 20 T cell receptor beta chains from one sample sequenced in a study of blood T cell repertoires in COVID-19 (TCRdb year 2020). Receptors were amplified or captured by the immunoSEQ multiplex PCR assay. The table comes from immuneACCESS by way of TCRdb, which keeps in-frame sequences with V and J called. Part of the clones is missing from these tables; in studies checked, under half for an unresolved V gene and the rest for unknown reasons. Within this sample are tens of thousands of clones, with more than 80% of them counted one time only. More than 40% of the sample is held by the ten biggest clonotypes. Material for sequencing was peripheral blood. These receptors were obtained from a woman older than 75 with acute or convalescent COVID-19.

This clone turned up a few times. The chain has TRBV20-1 and TRBJ2-1, with 9 positions matching TRBD1. CDR3 size: 11 residues. Germline CDR1 is DFQATT and CDR2 is SNEGSKA (reference sequence). With V trimmed by 6 bases and J by 12 bases, 6 bases remained unmatched. CDR3: CSARTGERQFF. The CDR3 nucleotides are TGCAGTGCCCGGACAGGGGAGCGGCAGTTCTTC.

The V call is TRBV19, the J call TRBJ2-2, with TRBD1 identical over 12 bases. CDR1 is LNHDA and CDR2 is SQIVND in the germline V gene (reference sequence). The CDR3 length is 17 residues. V trimming: 4 bases; J trimming: 3 bases; junction bases outside the gene matches: 6. CDR3 residues: CASSRGGQGAYTGELFF. The CDR3 DNA is TGTGCCAGTAGTAGAGGGGGACAGGGGGCCTACACCGGGGAGCTGTTTTTT.

The chain combines TRBV18 with TRBJ2-7, with TRBD2 identical over 8 bases. Trimming removed 1 base from V and 2 bases from J; junction bases left unmatched: 4. Germline CDR1 and CDR2: KGHSH and LQKENI. The CDR3 length is 15 residues. CDR3: CASSPRLAITYEQYF. Written as DNA, the CDR3 is TGTGCCAGCTCACCACGACTAGCGATCACCTACGAGCAGTACTTC.

CDR3 coding DNA: TGTGCCAGCAGCTCACGGCTGGCGGGAGGCCTCACAGATACGCAGTATTTT. Translating gives CASSSRLAGGLTDTQYF. V gene TRBV7-9 combines with J gene TRBJ2-3, with 8 bases identical to TRBD2. Per germline, CDR1 SEHNR and CDR2 FQNEAQ (reference sequence). The CDR3 spans 17 residues. V was pared by 4 bases and J by 2 bases, with 11 bases of the junction left unmatched.

This clone was counted once. Here the CDR3 reads CAISPERHTGELFF. CDR3 in DNA: TGTGCCATCTCGCCGGAGCGCCACACCGGGGAGCTGTTTTTT. The chain uses TRBV7-6 and TRBJ2-2; no firm D call. Looked up from germline, CDR1 is SGHVS and CDR2 is FNYEAQ. The CDR3 is 14 residues long. The V and J ends lost 10 bases and 3 bases respectively, with 15 bases between them.

The J gene is TRBJ2-1, the V gene TRBV6-2 or TRBV6-3, with TRBD2 matching 8 bases. CDR3 length: 12 amino acids. Germline V lookup: CDR1 MNHEY, CDR2 SVGEGT. V lost 6 bases, J lost 7 bases, and 2 bases stayed unmatched. The CDR3 here is CASSGRDNEQFF. CDR3 sequence (DNA): TGTGCCAGCAGCGGGAGGGATAATGAGCAGTTCTTC.

Within the sample, this clone is medium-sized (0.01 to 0.1%). The J gene is TRBJ1-2, the V gene TRBV6-2 or TRBV6-3; 9 nucleotides match TRBD1. CDR1 is MNHEY and CDR2 is SVGEGT in the germline V gene. The junction had 2 bases not matched to a gene; V was cut back by 5 bases and J by 4 bases. This CDR3 region has 13 residues. The CDR3 sequence: CASSTGGGYGYTF. For the CDR3, the DNA is TGTGCCAGCAGTACAGGGGGCGGCTATGGCTACACCTTC.

The DNA of the CDR3 is TGTGCCAGCAGTTCCAGCGGGAGCCCCGGGGGAGATACGCAGTATTTT. It specifies CASSSSGSPGGDTQYF. This chain links TRBV13 with TRBJ2-3; 8 bases agree with TRBD2. The V gene's germline CDR1 is PRHDT and CDR2 FYEKMQ (reference sequence). This CDR3 contains 16 residues. Trimming at V came to 6 bases and at J to 5 bases, leaving 13 bases not matched to a gene.

J is TRBJ2-3 and V is TRBV5-1; 7 bases align to TRBD1. The ends lost 4 bases at V and 1 base at J; junction bases unmatched: 3. The CDR3 length is 14 residues. Per germline, CDR1 SGHRS and CDR2 YFSETQ. The CDR3: CASSVGQRTDTQYF. For the CDR3, the DNA is TGCGCCAGCAGCGTGGGACAGCGCACAGATACGCAGTATTTT.

The CDR3 loop reads CASSFQTPGQTRGYTF. The CDR3 coding sequence is TGTGCCAGCAGTTTTCAGACGCCCGGACAGACAAGAGGCTACACCTTC. The chain employs TRBV28 and TRBJ1-2; perhaps TRBD1 as D (6 bases). Germline V gene lookup returns CDR1 MDHEN and CDR2 SYDVKM. CDR3 length: 16 residues. V shed 3 bases and J shed 8 bases, with 22 bases lying between them.

This chain uses TRBV4-1 with TRBJ1-1, with 7 bases that match TRBD1. The CDR3 sequence is 14 residues long. V lost 6 bases to trimming and J lost 4 bases; unmatched junction nucleotides: 8. Germline CDR1 reads MGHRA; CDR2 reads YSYEKL. DNA of the CDR3: TGCGCCAGCAGAAAAATCGACAGGGCCACTGAAGCTTTCTTT. Translated, it gives CASRKIDRATEAFF.

The chain joins TRBV2 to TRBJ1-1, with a possible D match to TRBD1 (5 bases). The V gene's germline CDR1 is SNHLY and CDR2 FYNNEI. V was shortened by 7 bases and J by 0 bases, with 12 bases between the two germline ends. There are 14 residues in the CDR3. The CDR3 here is CASIGWGVNTEAFF. CDR3 DNA: TGTGCCAGCATCGGGTGGGGGGTGAACACTGAAGCTTTCTTT.

The V call is TRBV11-2, the J call TRBJ1-2, with D maybe TRBD1 (5 bases). CDR1 is SGHAT, CDR2 FQNNGV, per germline. The CDR3 runs 13 residues. The V gene lost 0 bases and the J gene lost 5 bases, with 7 bases spanning the gap. CDR3 residues: CASSLDRTYGYTF. CDR3 DNA: TGTGCCAGCAGCTTAGATAGGACATATGGCTACACCTTC.

The V gene is TRBV30, the J gene TRBJ2-1; 8 bases line up with TRBD2. CDR1 and CDR2 (germline): GTSNPN, SVGIG (reference sequence). V dropped 0 bases and J dropped 4; count of bases not matched to a gene: 8. The CDR3 loop spans 16 amino acids. This chain's CDR3 is CAWSVPGLGRYNEQFF. The CDR3 coding sequence is TGTGCCTGGAGTGTCCCGGGACTAGGTAGATACAATGAGCAGTTCTTC.

V is TRBV24-1 and J is TRBJ2-2; 7 bases match TRBD2. Germline V gene lookup returns CDR1 KGHDR and CDR2 SFDVKD. This CDR3 contains 15 residues. Trimming at V came to 5 bases and at J to 4 bases, leaving 6 bases not matched to a gene. The CDR3 DNA follows: TGTGCCACCAGTGCCCGGGGCGGGGGCACCGGGGAGCTGTTTTTT. Translating it yields CATSARGGGTGELFF.

The J gene is TRBJ1-6, the V gene TRBV2; D is unresolved. The CDR3 loop spans 12 amino acids. Trimming took 8 bases from V and 9 from J, leaving 11 bases between them. Germline CDR1 and CDR2: SNHLY and FYNNEI. The DNA for the CDR3 is TGTGCCAGCGGAGTAGTCGGTTCACCCCTCCACTTT. Amino acids: CASGVVGSPLHF.

CDR3 amino acids: CASSFDGGQGRNQPQHF. The CDR3 nucleotides are TGTGCCAGCAGCTTTGACGGTGGTCAGGGTAGAAATCAGCCCCAGCATTTT. This chain links TRBV5-5 with TRBJ1-5; TRBD1 might be the D (5 bases). Trimming cost V 2 bases and J 4 bases, with 19 bases left between them. CDR1 and CDR2 from the germline V gene are SGHKS and YYEKEE (reference sequence). The CDR3 is 17 amino acids.

The chain carries TRBV5-1 and TRBJ2-3; 7 positions match TRBD2. Per the germline V gene, CDR1 is SGHRS and CDR2 is YFSETQ. CDR3 length: 15 residues. The V and J ends lost 2 bases and 3 bases, in that order; junction bases with no gene match: 6. CDR3 nucleotides: TGCGCCAGCAGCTTAGCGGGGCTCGTAACAGATACGCAGTATTTT. Its translation is CASSLAGLVTDTQYF.

The chain has TRBV29-1 and TRBJ1-4; unclear D gene. Germline loops: CDR1 SQVTM, CDR2 ANQGSEA. Trimming left V 5 bases short and J 3 bases short, with 10 bases between. The CDR3 loop spans 13 amino acids. CDR3 protein: CSVRGLANEKLFF. The CDR3 DNA follows: TGCAGCGTTAGAGGGTTAGCTAATGAAAAACTGTTTTTT.

Relative to its sample, this clone is medium-sized. The rearrangement joins TRBV15 to TRBJ2-7; 11 bases agree with TRBD1. Trimming cost V 3 bases and J 5 bases; bases outside gene matches: 3. Germline V gene lookup returns CDR1 LNHNV and CDR2 YYDKDF (reference sequence). CDR3 size: 14 residues. This CDR3 reads CATSSGQGADEQYF. CDR3 in DNA: TGTGCCACCAGCAGCGGACAGGGGGCGGACGAGCAGTACTTC.